The rows below give T cell receptor beta chains drawn from one sample of a study of OX40 agonist ivuxolimab in advanced cancers. Using immunoSEQ multiplex PCR, the repertoire was profiled, and TCRdb retains in-frame clones only, with some absent. This sample has about 78,000 clones; about 90% occur once, and the top ten carry 2.5% to 3%. Sequenced here: CD4+ or CD8+ T cells sorted from blood, sampled in a trial of the OX40 agonist ivuxolimab. The receptors originated from an adult with an advanced solid tumor such as melanoma, head and neck, liver or kidney cancer. CDR3s include the opening cysteine and the closing phenylalanine or tryptophan. D genes are given only for firm matches. Expanded clones get a size class; other rows say once, few or many, or leave the size out.

D	V	size	J	CDR3	DNA
.	TRBV6-1	once	TRBJ2-7	CASSDLGPSSYEQYF	TGTGCCAGCAGTGATCTGGGGCCGAGCTCCTACGAGCAGTACTTC
TRBD1	TRBV18	.	TRBJ2-2	CASSPAGGYTGELFF	TGTGCCAGCTCACCAGCAGGGGGTTACACCGGGGAGCTGTTTTTT
.	TRBV6-4	once	TRBJ2-5	CASALEGEGTQYF	TGTGCCAGCGCCCTGGAAGGCGAGGGGACCCAGTACTTC
.	TRBV28	.	TRBJ2-7	CASNPGLGGLHEQYF	TGTGCCAGCAATCCTGGGCTAGGAGGGCTCCACGAGCAGTACTTC
.	TRBV5-1	.	TRBJ1-2	CASRGRTNYGYTF	TGCGCCAGCAGGGGGCGGACTAACTATGGCTACACCTTC
.	TRBV5-4	.	TRBJ2-5	CASSWDTQQETQYF	TGTGCCAGCAGCTGGGACACACAACAAGAGACCCAGTACTTC
TRBD1	TRBV19	few	TRBJ2-7	CASSRGTGGTYEQYF	TGTGCCAGTAGTAGAGGGACAGGGGGCACGTACGAGCAGTACTTC
.	TRBV28	.	TRBJ1-2	CASSSGTSPHGYTF	TGTGCCAGCAGTTCTGGGACATCCCCGCATGGCTACACCTTC
.	TRBV30	.	TRBJ2-7	CAWSFLRSQLGGQQYF	TGTGCCTGGAGTTTTCTACGGTCTCAGCTCGGGGGCCAGCAGTACTTC
.	TRBV30	.	TRBJ2-7	CAWSEPYAYEQYF	TGTGCCTGGAGTGAACCCTATGCCTACGAGCAGTACTTC
.	TRBV5-1	.	TRBJ1-4	CASSLVFSPLNEKLFF	TGCGCCAGCAGCTTGGTCTTCTCTCCGCTTAATGAAAAACTGTTTTTT
TRBD1	TRBV5-4	once	TRBJ1-1	CASSFPDRGLDTEAFF	TGTGCCAGCTCATTCCCGGACAGGGGATTGGACACTGAAGCTTTCTTT
.	TRBV7-2	.	TRBJ2-2	CASSLVGGLNTGELFF	TGTGCCAGCAGCTTAGTCGGGGGGCTCAACACCGGGGAGCTGTTTTTT
TRBD2	TRBV5-6	.	TRBJ2-1	CASSLGEGYYNEQFF	TGTGCCAGCAGCTTGGGGGAGGGGTACTACAATGAGCAGTTCTTC
.	TRBV7-9	.	TRBJ1-2	CASSHERGNYGYTF	TGTGCCAGCAGTCACGAACGGGGGAACTATGGCTACACCTTC
.	TRBV7-9	.	TRBJ2-7	CAILGQAYEQYF	TGTGCCATCCTAGGACAAGCCTACGAGCAGTACTTC
.	TRBV11-2	.	TRBJ1-1	CASSTTWDTEAFF	TGTGCCAGCAGCACCACTTGGGACACTGAAGCTTTCTTT
.	TRBV6-1	.	TRBJ1-5	CATEGQGYQPQHF	TGTGCCACCGAGGGTCAGGGCTATCAGCCCCAGCATTTT
.	TRBV6-5	.	TRBJ1-3	CASMVGDEDTIYF	TGTGCCAGCATGGTGGGGGATGAGGACACCATATATTTT
TRBD1	TRBV28	once	TRBJ1-2	CASSLTGDYGYTF	TGTGCCAGCAGTTTGACAGGGGACTATGGCTACACCTTC
TRBD1	TRBV5-1	.	TRBJ1-2	CASSPIDRGGYTF	TGCGCCAGCAGCCCAATTGACAGGGGAGGCTACACCTTC
TRBD1	TRBV30	.	TRBJ1-4	CAWNRGTAPNEKLFF	TGTGCCTGGAATCGCGGGACAGCCCCTAATGAAAAACTGTTTTTT
.	TRBV6-1	.	TRBJ1-5	CASSGNGWDQPQHF	TGTGCCAGCAGTGGCAACGGGTGGGATCAGCCCCAGCATTTT
.	TRBV6-5	.	TRBJ2-7	CASSSQTGTYEQYF	TGTGCCAGCAGTTCGCAGACGGGTACCTACGAGCAGTACTTC
.	TRBV6-6	.	TRBJ2-2	CASSPSTGGELFF	TGTGCCAGCAGCCCCTCGACGGGCGGGGAGCTGTTTTTT
TRBD2	TRBV27	once	TRBJ2-3	CASSPLAVGRTDTQYF	TGTGCCAGCTCCCCCCTAGCGGTGGGGCGCACAGATACGCAGTATTTT
TRBD2	TRBV15	once	TRBJ2-5	CATSRAVLAGRETQYF	TGTGCCACCAGCAGAGCCGTACTAGCGGGGCGGGAGACCCAGTACTTC
.	TRBV4-2	.	TRBJ1-6	CASSLATYNSPLHF	TGTGCCAGCAGCTTGGCGACTTATAATTCACCCCTCCACTTT
TRBD1	TRBV9	.	TRBJ2-1	CASSQDQTGPPYNEQFF	TGTGCCAGCAGCCAAGACCAGACAGGGCCACCCTACAATGAGCAGTTCTTC
.	TRBV2	.	TRBJ1-2	CASSELQAFYGYTF	TGTGCCAGCAGTGAATTACAAGCCTTCTATGGCTACACCTTC
.	TRBV30	once	TRBJ2-3	CAWSGSLTDTQYF	TGTGCCTGGAGTGGCAGCCTCACAGATACGCAGTATTTT
.	TRBV10-3	.	TRBJ2-7	CAIRGSGIYEQYF	TGTGCCATCAGAGGTTCAGGGATCTACGAGCAGTACTTC
.	TRBV4-1	.	TRBJ1-4	CASSRREDIATNEKLFF	TGCGCCAGCAGCCGACGTGAAGACATTGCAACTAATGAAAAACTGTTTTTT
.	TRBV6-6	.	TRBJ1-2	CASTSPVAGIKGYTF	TGTGCCAGCACCTCACCAGTGGCAGGGATTAAAGGCTACACCTTC
TRBD1	TRBV2	.	TRBJ1-2	CASSFYGQGIYGYTF	TGTGCCAGCAGTTTTTATGGACAGGGGATCTATGGCTACACCTTC
.	TRBV5-1	.	TRBJ2-3	CASSLGQLNGADTQYF	TGCGCCAGCAGCTTGGGTCAGCTTAACGGGGCAGATACGCAGTATTTT
TRBD1	TRBV13	.	TRBJ1-2	CASSIGTGGYAGYTF	TGTGCCAGCAGCATCGGGACAGGGGGCTACGCCGGCTACACCTTC
.	TRBV10-3	.	TRBJ2-7	CATEDNSYEQYF	TGTGCCACCGAAGATAACTCCTACGAGCAGTACTTC
TRBD2	TRBV7-7	.	TRBJ2-3	CASSLGLAGGTDTQYF	TGTGCTAGCAGCTTAGGACTAGCGGGAGGCACAGATACGCAGTATTTT
TRBD1	TRBV14	.	TRBJ2-2	CASSQWTGSTGELFF	TGTGCCAGCAGCCAATGGACAGGGTCCACCGGGGAGCTGTTTTTT
.	TRBV27	.	TRBJ2-2	CASSPNFWTGELFF	TGTGCCAGCAGTCCGAATTTCTGGACCGGGGAGCTGTTTTTT